This paragraph covers one T cell receptor (beta chain) sequence. One end of the junction varies from germline; a read error may be responsible. The CDR3 spans 17 residues. The germline V gene has CDR1 SGHRS and CDR2 YFSETQ. The data originate from a study of regulatory T cells in long-lasting Graves disease. According to the study, TCR beta libraries were built with iRepertoire HTBI primers and CDR3-region Arm-PCR. One entry per CDR3 protein results from TCRdb running MiXCR on the multiplex PCR reads. This table holds roughly 510,000 distinct CDR3 sequences, roughly 15% found once. Indicated time point: newly diagnosed GD, antithyroid drugs for less than 3 months. There was RNA extracted from PBMCs, and the TCR library was made from it. The data also belong to a second study, concerning T cells in Graves' hyperthyroidism and ophthalmopathy.

Sequencing used peripheral blood mononuclear cells (PBMCs), obtained at new diagnosis, from a patient treated with antithyroid drugs. The source of this sequence is a man aged 18 to 30 with Graves disease. The chain carries TRBV5-1 and TRBJ2-7; TRBD1 agrees at 10 bases. The CDR3 here is CASSLGGQGESSYEQYF. The CDR3 DNA reads as TGTGCCAGCAGCTTAGGCGGACAGGGGGAGAGCTCCTACGAGCAGTACTTC.